The clone carrying this T cell receptor beta chain came up a few times. Its specificity is unknown. This specimen includes other DNA sequences encoding the same CDR3. Of the isolated RNA, all was reverse transcribed, and so the sequenced material was expressed TCRB transcripts. Millions of reads, on average, came from each naive, central memory and regulatory T cell sample. Profiling relied on immunoSEQ multiplex PCR, and the TCRdb table lists in-frame clones only, not all of them. The sample holds 500,000 to 650,000 clones, 9.5% to 15% seen once. Stem cell-like memory, regulatory, central memory and naive CD4+ cells were sorted via CD45RO/CCR7/CD25/CD127/CD95/CD27. The sample belongs to a study of beta chain features in type 1 diabetes. On the study more broadly: Patients were similar to healthy donors in age and gender (as well as in cell yields).

V lost 6 bases and J lost 1, with 6 bases in between. CDR3 length equals 12 residues. Per germline, CDR1 SNHLY and CDR2 FYNNEI. Notes on the study in general: In every one of the four CD4+ subsets, TCRB CDR3s were moderately but significantly shorter in Type 1 diabetes patients. A potential influence of HLA type upon TCRB rearrangement remained unresolved herein.

What was sequenced was naive CD4+ T cells from blood. The sequence derives from a man aged 25 to 45 with type 1 diabetes. The chain has TRBV2 and TRBJ2-5, with D perhaps TRBD2 (6 bases). The DNA of the CDR3 is TGTGCCAGCAGCGGGAGCCAAGAGACCCAGTACTTC. Its translation: CASSGSQETQYF.